A selection of T cell receptor beta chains follows, all from one sample in a study of human T cells and chemical hapten exposure. MiXCR, run by TCRdb on the RACE reads, gives a single entry per CDR3 protein. This repertoire shows tens of thousands of distinct CDR3 sequences, about 8.6% found once; its top ten account for 2.5% to 3.5%. Sequencing input: whole blood. These receptors were obtained from a female donor in good health. Some clones in this sample may be carry-over from other donors' samples. CDR3s include the opening cysteine and the closing phenylalanine or tryptophan. D genes are given only for firm matches. Size is omitted from some rows. Given values are once, few, many or a class for expanded clones.

d_gene	j_gene	abundance	v_gene	CDR3aa	CDR3nt
.	TRBJ1-2	few	TRBV30	CAWTGRGGYTF	TGTGCCTGGACAGGTCGTGGTGGCTACACCTTC
.	TRBJ2-1	few	TRBV20-1	CSASQRVSYNEQFF	TGCAGTGCTAGTCAGCGGGTCTCCTACAATGAGCAGTTCTTC
.	TRBJ2-1	.	TRBV7-9	CASSMFGTEQFF	TGTGCCAGCAGCATGTTTGGGACTGAGCAGTTCTTC
.	TRBJ1-5	few	TRBV3-1	CASSQDLTGNQPQHF	TGTGCCAGCAGCCAAGATCTTACGGGGAACCAGCCCCAGCATTTT
.	TRBJ2-1	.	TRBV2	CASKELTGRLEEQFF	TGTGCCAGCAAGGAACTAACAGGGAGGTTGGAGGAGCAGTTCTTC
TRBD2	TRBJ2-3	few	TRBV5-1	CASSSPSGSLDTQYF	TGCGCCAGCAGCTCTCCTAGCGGGAGCTTAGATACGCAGTATTTT
TRBD1	TRBJ1-5	many	TRBV28	CASSRTGRQPQHF	TGTGCCAGCAGTCGGACAGGGAGACAGCCCCAGCATTTT
.	TRBJ1-1	.	TRBV14	CASSQDVLIAGDRTEAFF	TGTGCCAGCAGCCAAGACGTTTTAATAGCAGGGGATCGGACTGAAGCTTTCTTT
.	TRBJ1-6	.	TRBV28	CASSFSGTAVPLHF	TGTGCCAGCAGTTTCTCCGGGACTGCCGTGCCCCTCCACTTT
.	TRBJ2-3	few	TRBV29-1	CSVEWADTQYF	TGCAGCGTTGAATGGGCAGATACGCAGTATTTT
.	TRBJ2-1	.	TRBV14	CASSQLLGGSYYEQFF	TGTGCCAGCAGCCAATTGTTGGGAGGTTCGTACTATGAGCAGTTCTTC
TRBD1	TRBJ2-3	few	TRBV28	CASSTFLGQVHTDTQYF	TGTGCCAGCAGTACCTTTCTCGGACAGGTCCACACAGATACGCAGTATTTT
.	TRBJ2-3	many	TRBV10-3	CAISESVKSGSDTQYF	TGTGCCATCAGTGAGTCTGTTAAATCCGGGTCAGATACGCAGTATTTT
.	TRBJ1-1	many	TRBV28	CASSLTALRTSEAFF	TGTGCCAGCAGCCTAACGGCCCTTCGGACGTCTGAAGCTTTCTTT
.	TRBJ2-7	few	TRBV25-1	CASSEAGGYEQYF	TGTGCCAGCAGTGAAGCGGGCGGTTACGAGCAGTACTTC
.	TRBJ2-7	few	TRBV5-4	CASSLGPADSYEQYF	TGTGCCAGCAGCCTTGGTCCAGCGGATTCCTACGAGCAGTACTTC
.	TRBJ1-1	many	TRBV10-2	CASSEYRDTEAFF	TGCGCCAGCAGTGAGTACAGAGACACTGAAGCTTTCTTT
.	TRBJ2-1	few	TRBV2	CASKESLYNEQFF	TGTGCCAGCAAGGAGTCCCTATACAATGAGCAGTTCTTC
TRBD2	TRBJ2-1	few	TRBV28	CASTLSGSGYNEQFF	TGTGCCAGCACCCTTAGCGGGTCGGGTTACAATGAGCAGTTCTTC
.	TRBJ2-7	once	TRBV5-4	CASSMGTSAHYEQYF	TGTGCCAGCAGCATGGGAACGTCGGCCCACTACGAGCAGTACTTC
TRBD2	TRBJ2-5	.	TRBV2	CASKPGTSGEETQYF	TGTGCCAGCAAACCCGGGACTAGCGGCGAAGAGACCCAGTACTTC
.	TRBJ2-1	few	TRBV19	CASSIDSYNEQFF	TGTGCCAGTAGTATAGACAGTTATAATGAGCAGTTCTTC
TRBD1	TRBJ2-5	.	TRBV20-1	CSAPWTGRETQYF	TGCAGTGCTCCTTGGACAGGGCGAGAGACCCAGTACTTC
.	TRBJ1-1	few	TRBV2	CATRRDAKSNTEAFF	TGTGCCACCAGGAGGGACGCGAAGTCGAACACTGAAGCTTTCTTT
.	TRBJ2-1	.	TRBV7-8	CASSLAGTGSFYEQFF	TGTGCCAGCAGCTTAGCGGGAACAGGAAGTTTCTATGAGCAGTTCTTC
TRBD2	TRBJ2-1	many	TRBV7-2	CASSFPTSGPNEQFF	TGTGCCAGCAGCTTCCCCACTAGCGGGCCTAATGAGCAGTTCTTC
.	TRBJ1-6	many	TRBV27	CASRWGNSPLHF	TGTGCCAGTAGATGGGGTAATTCACCCCTCCACTTT
.	TRBJ2-5	.	TRBV6-1	CASSEAHARAQYF	TGTGCCAGCAGTGAAGCGCACGCTAGGGCCCAGTACTTC
.	TRBJ2-3	few	TRBV6-2/TRBV6-3	CANRDPNTDTQYF	TGTGCCAACCGGGACCCCAACACAGATACGCAGTATTTT
.	TRBJ2-1	many	TRBV20-1	CSARPTLADEQFF	TGCAGTGCTAGACCCACACTGGCGGATGAGCAGTTCTTC
TRBD1	TRBJ1-3	few	TRBV28	CASSADRGFQATIYF	TGTGCCAGCAGTGCGGACAGGGGGTTCCAGGCCACCATATATTTT
.	TRBJ1-1	few	TRBV18	CASSPPNGPGIEAFF	TGTGCCAGCTCACCGCCAAATGGACCAGGGATTGAAGCTTTCTTT
TRBD2	TRBJ2-7	.	TRBV19	CATGGSFREQYF	TGTGCCACCGGGGGGTCGTTCCGGGAGCAGTACTTC
.	TRBJ2-5	few	TRBV6-6	CASSELKVLQETQYF	TGTGCCAGCAGCGAACTGAAAGTTCTCCAAGAGACCCAGTACTTC
.	TRBJ2-3	few	TRBV30	CAWSVSVRDTQYF	TGTGCCTGGAGTGTGAGCGTCAGGGATACGCAGTATTTT
TRBD2	TRBJ2-3	few	TRBV2	CASSESGIGTDTQYF	TGTGCCAGCAGTGAGAGCGGGATCGGCACAGATACGCAGTATTTT
TRBD2	TRBJ2-2	.	TRBV9	CASSVVSDASGTGELFF	TGTGCCAGCAGCGTAGTTTCGGACGCTAGCGGAACCGGGGAGCTGTTTTTT
.	TRBJ1-1	many	TRBV3-1	CASSQDSTRAKAFF	TGTGCCAGCAGCCAAGATTCGACGCGAGCAAAAGCTTTCTTT
.	TRBJ2-7	many	TRBV7-2	CASGDTISRQYF	TGTGCCAGCGGAGATACTATTTCCCGGCAGTACTTC
TRBD2	TRBJ2-3	many	TRBV3-1	CASSQVAGGDTQYF	TGTGCCAGCAGCCAAGTAGCGGGAGGAGATACGCAGTATTTT
.	TRBJ2-6	few	TRBV30	CARGSRGTFSGANVLTF	TGTGCCCGGGGCAGCAGGGGAACCTTCTCTGGGGCCAACGTCCTGACTTTC
TRBD1	TRBJ2-7	few	TRBV13	CASSSDRDSTYEQYF	TGTGCCAGCAGCTCGGACCGGGACAGCACCTACGAGCAGTACTTC
.	TRBJ2-7	.	TRBV12-5	CASGFPGYEQYF	TGTGCTAGTGGTTTCCCCGGGTACGAGCAGTACTTC
TRBD2	TRBJ2-1	few	TRBV20-1	CSARRLADLYNEQFF	TGCAGTGCTAGACGACTAGCGGACCTATACAATGAGCAGTTCTTC
.	TRBJ1-3	few	TRBV10-3	CAIRPGQPSGNTIYF	TGTGCCATCAGACCGGGACAACCATCTGGAAACACCATATATTTT